A selection of T cell receptor beta chains follows, all from one sample in a study of blood T cells in healthy people across ages. Each CDR3 protein is one row after TCRdb ran MiXCR on the 5' RACE reads. The sample yields over 600,000 distinct CDR3 sequences, 40% to 50% seen once. Material for sequencing was blood. Every receptor here comes from an older man in good health. The CDR3 runs from the conserved cysteine through the conserved F or W. A D gene is named only where the DNA matches it firmly. Where a row states a size, it is once, few, many or the class of an expanded clone; other rows omit it.

TRBV27	TRBD2	TRBJ2-3	-	TGTGCCAACAGTTTATCGAATCTAGCGGGGGCTAGCACAGATACGCAGTATTTT	CANSLSNLAGASTDTQYF
TRBV20-1	-	TRBJ1-4	-	TGCAGTGCTCCTCAAGTCGGGACCCGGGATGAAAAACTGTTTTTT	CSAPQVGTRDEKLFF
TRBV7-2	-	TRBJ2-4	few	TGTGCCAGCAGCTTTCAGGGGGGTAAAAACATTCAGTACTTC	CASSFQGGKNIQYF
TRBV11-2	-	TRBJ2-5	-	TGTGCCAGCAGCTACCTTGCAGGGGGGGTCCAAGAGACCCAGTACTTC	CASSYLAGGVQETQYF
TRBV20-1	TRBD1	TRBJ2-5	-	TGCAGTGCTAGGGAGGGGACAGGGGTCGGGCAGTACTTC	CSAREGTGVGQYF
TRBV28	TRBD1	TRBJ2-6	-	TGTGCCAGCAGTTTGTCGGACAGGGCTGGGGCCAACGTCCTGACTTTC	CASSLSDRAGANVLTF
TRBV7-2	-	TRBJ2-7	-	TGTGCCAGCAGCGTAAGGAGAGGCGGCTACGAGCAGTACTTC	CASSVRRGGYEQYF
TRBV20-1	-	TRBJ2-7	many	TGCAGTGCCAAACCAACGGTCTACGAGCAGTACTTC	CSAKPTVYEQYF
TRBV7-9	TRBD2	TRBJ2-3	-	TGTGCCAGCAGCCAACCGGGAGGATCTAGCACAGATACGCAGTATTTT	CASSQPGGSSTDTQYF
TRBV7-9	TRBD1	TRBJ1-2	many	TGTGCCAGCAGCTCAACCGGGACAGGATATGGCTACACCTTC	CASSSTGTGYGYTF
TRBV28	TRBD2	TRBJ2-1	few	TGTGCCAGCAGTGAACCCGGGACTAGCGGGAGGACCCTTTACGAGCAGTTCTTC	CASSEPGTSGRTLYEQFF
TRBV20-1	-	TRBJ2-7	-	TGCAGTGCCCCCATGGGGGGCCTCTACGAGCAGTACTTC	CSAPMGGLYEQYF
TRBV15	-	TRBJ2-7	once	TGTGCCACCAGCAGAACGGGTTTTACCTACGAGCAGTACTTC	CATSRTGFTYEQYF
TRBV5-4	TRBD2	TRBJ2-1	-	TGTGCCAGCAGCTTGTCCAGCGGGAGAATCTATGAGCAGTTCTTC	CASSLSSGRIYEQFF
TRBV20-1	-	TRBJ2-1	-	TGCAGTGCTACTTACCTAAATCAGCGCTCCTACAATGAGCAGTTCTTC	CSATYLNQRSYNEQFF
TRBV7-2	-	TRBJ2-3	-	TGTGCCGGCAGCCTAGGGGGGAGGACAGATACGCAGTATTTT	CAGSLGGRTDTQYF
TRBV20-1	TRBD2	TRBJ2-1	-	TGCAGTGCGTCCAGACCTAGCGGATACAATGAGCAGTTCTTC	CSASRPSGYNEQFF
TRBV6-2/TRBV6-3	-	TRBJ2-3	few	TGTGCCAGCAGCCTACCGGCCCCGGGGGGCACAGATACGCAGTATTTT	CASSLPAPGGTDTQYF
TRBV9	-	TRBJ1-1	-	TGTGCCAGCAGCGTAGAGGGACGGAGGAACACTGAAGCTTTCTTT	CASSVEGRRNTEAFF
TRBV21-1	-	TRBJ1-5	few	TGTGCCAGCAGCAAGAGGGGGGAGGGCAATCAGCCCCAGCATTTT	CASSKRGEGNQPQHF
TRBV7-2	TRBD2	TRBJ2-1	many	TGTGCCAGCAGCTTACGGTCCGGGGGGGTGGTTAATGAGCAGTTCTTC	CASSLRSGGVVNEQFF
TRBV5-1	-	TRBJ1-2	-	TGCGCCAGCAGCTTGGATTGGCAGGGAGGCTACATCTTC	CASSLDWQGGYIF
TRBV5-1	TRBD1	TRBJ2-7	-	TGCGCCAGCAGCTGGGACAGGGCGGCCGAGCAGTACTTC	CASSWDRAAEQYF
TRBV14	-	TRBJ2-1	few	TGTGCCAGCAGCCAACCTGGGGGGCTAGCGTCCTACAATGAGCAGTTCTTC	CASSQPGGLASYNEQFF
TRBV4-2	TRBD2	TRBJ2-7	many	TGTGCCAGCAGCCAAGATAATCGGGCGGGGGACGAGCAGTACTTC	CASSQDNRAGDEQYF
TRBV3-1	TRBD2	TRBJ2-4	few	TGTGCCAGCAGCCAAGATAGGGGGGCTAGCGGGAAAGCCAAAAACATTCAGTACTTC	CASSQDRGASGKAKNIQYF
TRBV18	TRBD1	TRBJ2-7	-	TGTGCCAGCTCACTGACAGGGCGCGACTACGGGCAGTACTTC	CASSLTGRDYGQYF
TRBV20-1	-	TRBJ2-5	-	TGCAGTGCTAGAGATACCGGGACCCACCAAGAGACCCAGTACTTC	CSARDTGTHQETQYF
TRBV7-2	-	TRBJ2-7	-	TGTGCCAGCAGCCCCGTTAAGTACGAGCAGTACTTC	CASSPVKYEQYF
TRBV6-6	-	TRBJ2-2	-	TGTGCCAGCAGCCCTAATGGGGCGCACCCCGGGACCGGGGAGCTGTTTTTT	CASSPNGAHPGTGELFF
TRBV9	TRBD1	TRBJ2-3	few	TGTGCCAGCAGCGTCACCATACAGCGACAGGGTCTCACAGATACGCAGTATTTT	CASSVTIQRQGLTDTQYF
TRBV7-2	TRBD1	TRBJ2-5	-	TGTGCCGGCAGCCCCCGACAGGGATGGGAGCAGTACTTC	CAGSPRQGWEQYF
TRBV20-1	-	TRBJ2-7	-	TGCAGTGCTAGTCCGGGGGCTCAATCCTACGAGCAGTACTTC	CSASPGAQSYEQYF
TRBV29-1	-	TRBJ2-1	-	TGCAGCGGGCTAACTCGAACCAGAGAGACCCAGTTCTTC	CSGLTRTRETQFF
TRBV10-3	-	TRBJ2-3	many	TGTGCCATCAGTGAGCCCGGGTTCACAGATACGCAGTATTTT	CAISEPGFTDTQYF
TRBV4-2	TRBD1	TRBJ2-7	-	TGTGCCAGCAGCCCGCACGGGACAGGGGGTCCGGACGAGCAGTACTTC	CASSPHGTGGPDEQYF
TRBV10-1	-	TRBJ2-7	-	TGCGCCAGCCCGGACGAGCAGTACTTC	CASPDEQYF
TRBV9	TRBD2	TRBJ2-3	once	TGTGCCAGCAGCGAGACTAGCGGGTCCGATACGCAGTATTTT	CASSETSGSDTQYF
TRBV28	TRBD1	TRBJ2-3	-	TGTGTCAGCAGTCCCCAACAGGGGGGAAATACGCAGTATTTT	CVSSPQQGGNTQYF
TRBV27	-	TRBJ2-7	-	TGTGCCAGCAGTCAGGGGAGAGACCGGAGCGAGCAGTACTTC	CASSQGRDRSEQYF
TRBV4-3	-	TRBJ2-1	-	TGCGCCAGCAGCCAAGATGAGGGTGGCATCTACAATGAGCAGTTCTTC	CASSQDEGGIYNEQFF
TRBV20-1	-	TRBJ1-6	-	TGCAGTGCTAGAGATCGGTCTCGGGGTAATTCACCCCTCCACTTT	CSARDRSRGNSPLHF